This entry describes one T cell receptor (beta chain). This sample was taken from a study of shared clonotypes between healthy human individuals. Study context: Two female and three male donors aged 18 to 49 were enrolled.

In germline, CDR1 is SGHRS, CDR2 YFSETQ. V trimming: 4 bases; J trimming: 2 bases; junction bases outside the gene matches: 6. This CDR3 region has 14 residues. Measured with immunoSEQ multiplex PCR; TCRdb has only the in-frame clones, and not every one. The sample shows about 1.1 million clones, 70% to 80% of them seen only once. This receptor was taken from a man aged 18 to 30 in good health. Some clones in this sample may be carry-over from other donors' samples. The sequencing sample was made of memory CD4+ T cells from PBMCs. Subset described: CD45RA-negative fraction. V usage is TRBV5-1 and J usage is TRBJ2-7, with 7 bases fitting TRBD1. CDR3 protein: CASSRGQTTYEQYF. Here the CDR3 DNA reads TGCGCCAGCAGCAGGGGACAGACCACCTACGAGCAGTACTTC.